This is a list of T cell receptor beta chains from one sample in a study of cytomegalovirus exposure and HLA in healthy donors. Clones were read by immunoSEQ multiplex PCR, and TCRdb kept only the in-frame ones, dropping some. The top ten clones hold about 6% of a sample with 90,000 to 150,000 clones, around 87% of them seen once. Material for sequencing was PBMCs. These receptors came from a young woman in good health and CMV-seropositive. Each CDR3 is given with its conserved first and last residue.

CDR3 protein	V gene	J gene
CASSPSYRDNTEAFF	TRBV18	TRBJ1-1
CASSDHPGQLINEKLFF	TRBV6-1	TRBJ1-4
CASSVEGLSGNTIYF	TRBV9	TRBJ1-3
CASSTGQGGTEAFF	TRBV6-5	TRBJ1-1
CASSLDRGGGTEAFF	TRBV5-1	TRBJ1-1
CASSPRTKTSGGNTGELFF	TRBV11-2	TRBJ2-2
CASSSRQGFSTTEAFF	TRBV19	TRBJ1-1
CASSYAGWLYNEQFF	TRBV6-5	TRBJ2-1
CASSTLGLAGDNEQFF	TRBV4-3	TRBJ2-1
CASSFAGNQPQHF	TRBV27	TRBJ1-5
CASSRRQGAVETQYF	TRBV11-2	TRBJ2-5
CASSPDRFSGNTIYF	TRBV5-1	TRBJ1-3
CASRNPYSQGGTEAFF	TRBV19	TRBJ1-1
CSVLDRANTEAFF	TRBV29-1	TRBJ1-1
CASSVEVLGLALTDTQYF	TRBV9	TRBJ2-3
CASSMGTSYEQYF	TRBV19	TRBJ2-7
CAISRDGGYTF	TRBV10-3	TRBJ1-2
CASSLGPQQVYEQYF	TRBV11-2	TRBJ2-7
CASRGAPSYNEQFF	TRBV19	TRBJ2-1
CASSSPGQTAYEQYF	TRBV6-5	TRBJ2-7
CASSSSGYRTDTQYF	TRBV11-2	TRBJ2-3
CASSLTQGVFSYNEQFF	TRBV7-2	TRBJ2-1
CASSSEGTYEQYF	TRBV5-6	TRBJ2-7
CASSDGTPANYGYTF	TRBV2	TRBJ1-2
CASSTSTATNEKLFF	TRBV6-5	TRBJ1-4
CASSSDRTNQPQHF	TRBV2	TRBJ1-5
CASSFPTWTQYF	TRBV6-5	TRBJ2-5
CASRVVEAQYF	TRBV2	TRBJ2-5
CASSYSQGGDTEAFF	TRBV6-5	TRBJ1-1
CATSSDDRGLAGAGGETQYF	TRBV15	TRBJ2-5
CASSPSTGNYGYTF	TRBV5-1	TRBJ1-2
CASCLRDRVVTEAFF	TRBV7-8	TRBJ1-1